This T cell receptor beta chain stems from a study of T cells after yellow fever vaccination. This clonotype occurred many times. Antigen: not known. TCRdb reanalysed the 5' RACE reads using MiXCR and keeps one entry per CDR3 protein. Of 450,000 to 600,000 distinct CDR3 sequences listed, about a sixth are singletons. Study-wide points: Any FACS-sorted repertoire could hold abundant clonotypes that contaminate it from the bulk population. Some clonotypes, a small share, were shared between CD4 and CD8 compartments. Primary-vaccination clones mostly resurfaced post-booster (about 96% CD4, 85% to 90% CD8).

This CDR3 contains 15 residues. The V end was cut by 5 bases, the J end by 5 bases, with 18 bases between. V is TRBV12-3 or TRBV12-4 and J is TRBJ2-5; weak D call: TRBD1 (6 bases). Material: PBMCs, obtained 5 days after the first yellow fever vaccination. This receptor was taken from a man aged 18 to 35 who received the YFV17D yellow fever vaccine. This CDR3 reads CASSPGTPLGETQYF. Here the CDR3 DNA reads TGTGCCAGCAGTCCTGGGACACCCCTTGGGGAGACCCAGTACTTC.